This T cell receptor beta chain was documented in a study of cytomegalovirus exposure and HLA in healthy donors. General study results and limits: Researchers counted around 180 TCR beta chains as cytomegalovirus-associated.

The CDR3 length is 15 residues. Germline V CDR1 and CDR2: MGHDK, SYGVNS. Trimming took 1 base from V and 0 from J, leaving 7 bases between them. Researchers ran the PCR with 60 Vbeta and 13 Jbeta primers. Sequencing used immunoSEQ multiplex PCR; TCRdb keeps in-frame clones, though not all of them. The sample has roughly 130,000 clones; about 80% are singletons. With regard to this clone: The antigen is unknown.

This clonotype was obtained from a man aged 30-40 years in good health and CMV-seronegative. This rearrangement joins TRBV25-1 to TRBJ1-5; D gene ambiguous. Sample: PBMCs. CDR3 bases: TGTGCCAGCAGTGAATGCCTCTATAGCAATCAGCCCCAGCATTTT. Amino acid sequence: CASSECLYSNQPQHF.